This T cell receptor (beta chain) stems from a study of CD8 T cells in Susac syndrome. This clonotype was counted a single time. Its specificity is unknown. Random hexamers served to reverse transcribe roughly 0.45 to 1 ug RNA. The CDR3 of TCR beta was amplified by immunoSEQ multiplex PCR across 54 Vbeta and 13 Jbeta. Using its own MiXCR run on the immunoSEQ multiplex PCR reads, TCRdb lists one record per CDR3 protein. The sample has tens of thousands of distinct CDR3 sequences; roughly 96% are singletons. The V end was cut by 4 bases, the J end by 3 bases, with 4 bases between. CDR1 is SNHLY and CDR2 is FYNNEI in the germline V gene. The CDR3 covers 12 residues. Study-wide results and limits: Expansion of Susac CD8+ clones peaked in TEMRA cells and in active patients.

The sequenced sample consisted of CD8+ T cells from PBMCs. The clonotype comes from a human donor with Susac syndrome. The rearrangement uses TRBV2 and TRBJ1-3; D remains unclear. CDR3 DNA sequence: TGTGCCAGCAGTGGTGTTGGAAACACCATATATTTT. Translation: CASSGVGNTIYF.